The present TCR beta chain was sequenced within a study of blood T cell repertoires in COVID-19. Germline V gene data show CDR1 as LNHDA and CDR2 as SQIVND (reference sequence). This CDR3 spans 15 amino acids. Trimming removed 7 bases from V and 2 bases from J; junction bases left unmatched: 9. Sequencing used immunoSEQ multiplex PCR; TCRdb keeps in-frame clones, though not all of them. Among about 97,000 clones, over 75% were seen once, and the ten largest hold approximately 20%. The receptor comes from a human donor in a cohort sampled during active COVID-19. Sequencing input: peripheral blood. The rearrangement uses TRBV19 and TRBJ2-3; 7 bases align to TRBD2. CDR3 residues: CASNSAGRVTDTQYF. The CDR3 DNA sequence: TGTGCCAGTAACTCAGCGGGAAGGGTCACAGATACGCAGTATTTT.